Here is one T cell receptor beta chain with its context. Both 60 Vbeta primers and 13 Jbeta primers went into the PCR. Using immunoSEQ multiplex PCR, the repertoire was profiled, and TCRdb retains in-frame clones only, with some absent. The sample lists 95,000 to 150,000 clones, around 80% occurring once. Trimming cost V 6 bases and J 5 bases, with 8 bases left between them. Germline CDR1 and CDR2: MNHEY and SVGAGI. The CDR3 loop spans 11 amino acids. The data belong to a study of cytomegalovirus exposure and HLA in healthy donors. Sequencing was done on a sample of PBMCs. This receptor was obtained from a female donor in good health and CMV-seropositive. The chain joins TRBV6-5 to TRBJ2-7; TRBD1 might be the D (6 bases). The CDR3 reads CASRQGHEQYF. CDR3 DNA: TGTGCCAGCAGACAGGGTCACGAGCAGTACTTC.